The 25 T cell receptor beta chains given below trace back to one sample, sequenced in a study of control samples from healthy donors and cancer patients. Only in-frame clones appear in the TCRdb table, and some are missing; sequencing was by immunoSEQ multiplex PCR. The repertoire has approximately 54,000 clones, roughly 90% of them found once; the top ten carry over 35%. The sample was PBMCs. These receptors were collected from a man aged 50 to 59 with head and neck cancer.

The chain uses TRBV19 and TRBJ1-5; 9 positions agree with TRBD1. Per the germline V gene, CDR1 is LNHDA and CDR2 is SQIVND (reference sequence). Germline trimming cut 2 bases from V and 0 bases from J; bases unmatched to any gene: 11. The CDR3 has 19 residues. The CDR3: CASSIPGQGVGYSNQPQHF. The CDR3 nucleotides read TGTGCCAGTAGTATACCGGGACAGGGAGTAGGATATAGCAATCAGCCCCAGCATTTT.

V usage is TRBV29-1 and J usage is TRBJ2-7; 8 bases are a match to TRBD1. The CDR3 is 14 residues long. Germline V lookup: CDR1 SQVTM, CDR2 ANQGSEA. Unmatched junction bases numbered 9, after V lost 5 bases and J lost 3 bases. The DNA for the CDR3 is TGCAGCGTTTCCCAAGGAGGACAGGGCTACGAGCAGTACTTC. It translates to CSVSQGGQGYEQYF.

This clone was observed a few times. The chain combines TRBV4-2 with TRBJ2-7; D may be TRBD1 (5 bases). V was trimmed by 1 base and J by 1 base, leaving 8 bases between them. From germline, CDR1 is LGHNA and CDR2 YNFKEQ. This CDR3 comprises 14 residues. Here the CDR3 reads CASSQVQVSYEQYF. CDR3 sequence (DNA): TGTGCCAGCAGCCAAGTACAGGTTTCCTACGAGCAGTACTTC.

This chain connects TRBV29-1 to TRBJ1-1, with D hard to call. With 7 bases removed from V and 4 bases from J, the gap between germline ends came to 10 bases. The CDR3 has 11 amino acids. CDR1 is SQVTM, CDR2 ANQGSEA, per germline. The CDR3 loop is CSAALSTEAFF. DNA for the CDR3: TGCAGCGCCGCTTTAAGCACTGAAGCTTTCTTT. Full variable domain (rest looked up from reference TRBV29-1 and TRBJ1-1): SAVISQKPSRDICQRGTSLTIQCQVDSQVTMMFWYRQQPGQSLTLIATANQGSEATYESGFVIDKFPISRPNLTFSTLTVSNMSPEDSSIYLCSAALSTEAFFGQGTRLTVV.

The chain joins TRBV30 to TRBJ1-1; no clear D. Germline CDR1 GTSNPN, CDR2 SVGIG (reference sequence). This CDR3 region has 11 residues. V gave up 0 bases and J gave up 10 bases, with 9 bases separating them. The CDR3 DNA reads TGTGCCTGGAGTGTTAGGAACAGAGCTTTCTTT. Translated: CAWSVRNRAFF.

The V gene is TRBV4-1, the J gene TRBJ1-3; TRBD1 might be the D (5 bases). The CDR3 is 15 amino acids. Per germline, CDR1 MGHRA and CDR2 YSYEKL. V lost 3 bases, J lost 4 bases, and 13 bases lay in between. In nucleotides, the CDR3 is TGCGCCAGCAGCCACCCCGGAGGGACCGGAAACACCATATATTTT. It yields the protein CASSHPGGTGNTIYF.

The chain carries TRBV5-6 and TRBJ1-5; D uncertain. CDR1 and CDR2 (germline): SGHDT, YYEEEE. V lost 0 bases to trimming and J lost 7 bases, with 14 bases between them. The CDR3 has 15 residues. The CDR3 sequence: CASSLGPGSRQPQHF. The CDR3 DNA follows: TGTGCCAGCAGCTTGGGGCCGGGATCTAGACAGCCCCAGCATTTT. Full variable domain (missing parts from reference TRBV5-6 and TRBJ1-5): DAGVTQSPTHLIKTRGQQVTLRCSPKSGHDTVSWYQQALGQGPQFIFQYYEEEERQRGNFPDRFSGHQFPNYSSELNVNALLLGDSALYLCASSLGPGSRQPQHFGDGTRLSIL.

The chain employs TRBV6-2 or TRBV6-3 and TRBJ2-3; D is possibly TRBD2 (5 bases). The CDR3 totals 14 residues. V lost 7 bases and J lost 0, with 11 bases in between. Germline CDR1 MNHEY, CDR2 SVGEGT. As DNA, the CDR3 is TGTGCCAGCAACCCGGGGTCTAGCACAGATACGCAGTATTTT. This codes for CASNPGSSTDTQYF.

For this clone: An end of the junction differs from the germline gene, which may be a read error. The chain couples TRBV3-1 (or the pseudogene TRBV3-2) to TRBJ1-6; D unresolved. This CDR3 contains 19 residues. Germline loops: CDR1 LGHDT, CDR2 YNNKEL (reference sequence). Here the CDR3 DNA reads TGTGCCAGCAGCAACCTATGCCCCATTTCATACCATCATAATTCGCCCCTCCACTTT. Protein: CASSNLCPISYHHNSPLHF.

A few counts support this clone. This rearrangement joins TRBV28 to TRBJ2-7; D may match TRBD1 or TRBD2 (5 bases each). V lost 1 base and J lost 1, with 17 bases in between. Germline V gene data show CDR1 as MDHEN and CDR2 as SYDVKM. The CDR3 is 17 residues long. The CDR3 DNA follows: TGTGCCAGCAGTTTATATCGGGGTGCCAGGGTATCCTACGAGCAGTACTTC. Amino acids: CASSLYRGARVSYEQYF.

The chain recombines TRBV6-6 with TRBJ1-6, with TRBD1 matching over 7 bases. The CDR3 has 15 residues. CDR1 is MNHNY and CDR2 is SVGAGI in the germline V gene (reference sequence). Trimming at V came to 4 bases and at J to 8 bases, leaving 8 bases not matched to a gene. The CDR3, as DNA: TGTGCCAGCAGTTCCACGGACAGGAGTTATTCACCCCTCCACTTT. Protein: CASSSTDRSYSPLHF.

The chain links TRBV24-1 to TRBJ2-2; TRBD1 matches at 11 bases. CDR3 size: 17 residues. V was clipped by 2 bases and J by 5 bases; unmatched bases: 6. Germline CDR1 and CDR2: KGHDR and SFDVKD. This CDR3 reads CATSDSGQGARTGELFF. The DNA for the CDR3 is TGTGCCACCAGTGATTCTGGACAGGGGGCGCGGACCGGGGAGCTGTTTTTT.

This clone was seen a single time. This chain links TRBV9 with TRBJ2-7, with 9 bases fitting TRBD1. This CDR3 spans 13 amino acids. Trimming cost V 5 bases and J 6 bases; bases outside gene matches: 6. CDR1 is SGDLS, CDR2 YYNGEE, per germline. CDR3 residues: CASSFGTGLEQYF. In DNA form, the CDR3 reads TGTGCCAGCAGTTTCGGGACAGGGCTCGAGCAGTACTTC. Looking up the rest from reference TRBV9 and TRBJ2-7 gives the full variable domain: DSGVTQTPKHLITATGQRVTLRCSPRSGDLSVYWYQQSLDQGLQFLIQYYNGEERAKGNILERFSAQQFPDLHSELNLSSLELGDSALYFCASSFGTGLEQYFGPGTRLTVT.

The V and J genes are TRBV30 and TRBJ2-2, with unresolved D. Germline V gives CDR1 GTSNPN, CDR2 SVGIG (reference sequence). V gave up 2 bases and J gave up 3 bases, with 10 bases separating them. CDR3 size: 14 residues. Written as DNA, the CDR3 is TGTGCCTGGAGTTATACGGGTTACACCGGGGAGCTGTTTTTT. This sequence encodes CAWSYTGYTGELFF.

The J gene is TRBJ2-3, the V gene TRBV5-4; D possibly uses TRBD1 or TRBD2 (6 bases each). The germline V gene encodes CDR1 SGHNT and CDR2 YYREEE (reference sequence). The V end was cut by 0 bases, the J end by 4 bases, with 15 bases between. The CDR3 totals 16 residues. This CDR3 reads CASSLEGGLLADTQYF. CDR3 DNA: TGTGCCAGCAGCTTGGAGGGGGGACTTTTGGCAGATACGCAGTATTTT.

The chain couples TRBV5-6 to TRBJ2-7, with unresolved D. This CDR3 has 12 amino acids. CDR1 and CDR2 (germline): SGHDT, YYEEEE. Trimming took 6 bases from V and 5 from J, leaving 12 bases between them. CDR3: CASNDLENEQYF. The CDR3 nucleotides read TGTGCCAGCAACGATTTGGAAAACGAGCAGTACTTC.

The chain links TRBV9 to TRBJ2-3; 7 bases are shared with TRBD1. With 2 bases clipped from V and 0 bases from J, the junction kept 6 bases outside the gene matches. CDR1 SGDLS and CDR2 YYNGEE come from the germline V gene. The CDR3 sequence is 16 residues long. Here the CDR3 DNA reads TGTGCCAGCAGCGTTACAGGGGTTACTAGCACAGATACGCAGTATTTT. The encoded protein is CASSVTGVTSTDTQYF. The whole variable domain, remainder taken from reference TRBV9 and TRBJ2-3, is DSGVTQTPKHLITATGQRVTLRCSPRSGDLSVYWYQQSLDQGLQFLIQYYNGEERAKGNILERFSAQQFPDLHSELNLSSLELGDSALYFCASSVTGVTSTDTQYFGPGTRLTVL.

This sequence joins TRBV28 and TRBJ2-7, with a weak D call TRBD2 (7 bases). Trimming removed 6 bases from V and 3 bases from J, with 24 bases in between. Germline CDR1 MDHEN, CDR2 SYDVKM. CDR3 length: 17 amino acids. The CDR3 protein is CASSQRRTRGKGYEQYF. In DNA form, the CDR3 reads TGTGCCAGCAGCCAACGGCGGACTAGGGGGAAGGGCTACGAGCAGTACTTC. Combining the CDR3 with reference TRBV28 and TRBJ2-7 gives the whole variable domain DVKVTQSSRYLVKRTGEKVFLECVQDMDHENMFWYRQDPGLGLRLIYFSYDVKMKEKGDIPEGYSVSREKKERFSLILESASTNQTSMYLCASSQRRTRGKGYEQYFGPGTRLTVT.

Concerning this clone: The same CDR3 arises from other DNA sequences in this sample as well. The chain has TRBV2 and TRBJ2-7, with D possibly matching TRBD2 (6 bases). V was clipped by 4 bases and J by 4 bases, with 14 bases between them. The CDR3 is 14 residues long. Germline CDR1 SNHLY, CDR2 FYNNEI. CDR3 protein: CASSVAGGTYEQYF. The CDR3 DNA reads as TGTGCCAGCAGTGTGGCAGGCGGGACTTACGAGCAGTACTTC.

The rearrangement uses TRBV30 and TRBJ2-2; D remains unclear. Germline V gene lookup returns CDR1 GTSNPN and CDR2 SVGIG (reference sequence). Trimming pared 2 bases from V and 5 bases from J, leaving 6 bases between. The CDR3 has 12 residues. CDR3 in DNA: TGTGCCTGGAGTTATTCTACCGGGGAGCTGTTTTTT. This sequence encodes CAWSYSTGELFF. Based on the CDR3 plus reference TRBV30 and TRBJ2-2, the full variable domain is SQTIHQWPATLVQPVGSPLSLECTVEGTSNPNLYWYRQAAGRGLQLLFYSVGIGQISSEVPQNLSASRPQDRQFILSSKKLLLSDSGFYLCAWSYSTGELFFGEGSRLTVL.

The chain combines TRBV7-6 with TRBJ2-3; either TRBD1 or TRBD2 may fit D (5 bases each). The germline gives CDR1 SGHVS, CDR2 FNYEAQ. Trimming took 3 bases from V and 2 from J, leaving 9 bases between them. This CDR3 spans 14 amino acids. DNA for the CDR3: TGTGCCAGCAGCTTTATGGGGGACACAGATACGCAGTATTTT. Protein product: CASSFMGDTDTQYF.

The V call is TRBV3-1 (or the pseudogene TRBV3-2), the J call TRBJ2-7, with no clear D. V was trimmed by 0 bases and J by 2 bases, leaving 5 bases between them. Germline CDR1 and CDR2: LGHDT and YNNKEL (reference sequence). This CDR3 has 13 residues. The CDR3 loop reads CASSQEPTYEQYF. CDR3 nucleotide sequence: TGTGCCAGCAGCCAAGAGCCGACCTACGAGCAGTACTTC.

The chain has TRBV4-3 and TRBJ2-7, with D possibly matching TRBD1 (6 bases). V was pared by 3 bases and J by 2 bases, with 14 bases between. The CDR3 sequence is 15 residues long. Germline V CDR1 and CDR2: LGHNA, YSLEER. The CDR3 nucleotides read TGCGCCAGCAGCCAGGGCACGGGACAAGCCTACGAGCAGTACTTC. Translated: CASSQGTGQAYEQYF.

V is TRBV30 and J is TRBJ1-6, with D uncertain. Germline CDR1 GTSNPN, CDR2 SVGIG (reference sequence). This CDR3 has 13 residues. The ends were cut back, 3 bases at V and 5 bases at J, with 8 bases in the middle. The chain's CDR3 is CAWRFLDNSPLHF. The CDR3 nucleotides are TGTGCCTGGAGATTCCTCGATAATTCACCCCTCCACTTT. Looking up the rest from reference TRBV30 and TRBJ1-6 gives the full variable domain: SQTIHQWPATLVQPVGSPLSLECTVEGTSNPNLYWYRQAAGRGLQLLFYSVGIGQISSEVPQNLSASRPQDRQFILSSKKLLLSDSGFYLCAWRFLDNSPLHFGNGTRLTVT.

V usage is TRBV19 and J usage is TRBJ2-3; 9 bases are shared with TRBD2. With V trimmed by 4 bases and J by 2 bases, 7 bases remained unmatched. Germline values: CDR1 LNHDA, CDR2 SQIVND (reference sequence). The CDR3 totals 16 residues. CDR3 in amino acids: CASSTKAGGHTDTQYF. Here the CDR3 DNA reads TGTGCCAGTAGTACGAAAGCGGGGGGCCACACAGATACGCAGTATTTT.